Listed below are T cell receptor beta chains from one sample, sequenced in a study of T cells in Graves' hyperthyroidism and ophthalmopathy. TCRdb redid the calling of the multiplex PCR reads with MiXCR, one entry per CDR3 protein. The table lists some 300,000 distinct CDR3 sequences, less than 20% of them singletons. Material for sequencing was blood. The receptors come from a man between 50 and 59 years old with Graves' ophthalmopathy. The CDR3 runs from the conserved cysteine through the conserved F or W. A D gene is named only where the DNA matches it firmly. Some rows mark clone size as missing; the rest say once, few, many or name a class of expanded clone.

clone_size: many; v_call: TRBV29-1; d_call: TRBD2; j_call: TRBJ2-1; cdr3_aa: CSVSSGSGREQFF; cdr3_nt: TGCAGCGTCAGTAGCGGGAGTGGCCGTGAGCAGTTCTTC
clone_size: many; v_call: TRBV3-1; d_call: .; j_call: TRBJ2-5; cdr3_aa: CASSQELARRQETQYF; cdr3_nt: TGTGCCAGCAGCCAAGAGTTGGCTCGCCGACAAGAGACCCAGTACTTC
clone_size: .; v_call: TRBV9; d_call: .; j_call: TRBJ2-1; cdr3_aa: CASSPRLAAVSNEQFF; cdr3_nt: TGTGCCAGCAGCCCCCGTTTAGCGGCAGTGTCCAATGAGCAGTTCTTC
clone_size: .; v_call: TRBV11-3; d_call: TRBD1; j_call: TRBJ2-3; cdr3_aa: CASSFGQGAGDTQYF; cdr3_nt: TGTGCCAGCAGTTTTGGACAGGGGGCTGGAGATACGCAGTATTTT
clone_size: few; v_call: TRBV24-1; d_call: TRBD1; j_call: TRBJ2-1; cdr3_aa: CATSDSGTVRGEQFF; cdr3_nt: TGTGCCACCAGTGATTCCGGGACAGTAAGGGGTGAGCAGTTCTTC
clone_size: many; v_call: TRBV2; d_call: .; j_call: TRBJ1-1; cdr3_aa: CASSASRTEAFF; cdr3_nt: TGTGCCAGCAGTGCGAGTCGGACTGAAGCTTTCTTT
clone_size: .; v_call: TRBV6-9; d_call: TRBD2; j_call: TRBJ2-1; cdr3_aa: CASSYQRDLNEQFF; cdr3_nt: TGTGCCAGCAGTTACCAGCGGGACCTGAATGAGCAGTTCTTC
clone_size: many; v_call: TRBV12-5; d_call: .; j_call: TRBJ2-7; cdr3_aa: CASGLPPTPYEQYF; cdr3_nt: TGTGCTAGTGGTTTGCCTCCAACCCCCTACGAGCAGTACTTC
clone_size: many; v_call: TRBV2; d_call: .; j_call: TRBJ1-1; cdr3_aa: CASTGPLNTEAFF; cdr3_nt: TGTGCCAGCACTGGACCCTTGAACACTGAAGCTTTCTTT
clone_size: .; v_call: TRBV6-5; d_call: .; j_call: TRBJ2-5; cdr3_aa: CASSYARGGYETQYF; cdr3_nt: TGTGCCAGCAGTTACGCGAGAGGAGGATATGAGACCCAGTACTTC
clone_size: many; v_call: TRBV3-1; d_call: .; j_call: TRBJ1-2; cdr3_aa: CASSQTSENGYTF; cdr3_nt: TGTGCCAGCAGCCAAACGTCAGAAAATGGCTACACCTTC
clone_size: few; v_call: TRBV10-3; d_call: .; j_call: TRBJ2-1; cdr3_aa: CAISEREGQQQFF; cdr3_nt: TGTGCCATCAGTGAAAGAGAAGGTCAGCAGCAGTTCTTC
clone_size: .; v_call: TRBV20-1; d_call: TRBD1; j_call: TRBJ2-7; cdr3_aa: CSARAGTGNYEQYF; cdr3_nt: TGCAGTGCTCGTGCCGGGACAGGGAACTACGAGCAGTACTTC
clone_size: few; v_call: TRBV5-1; d_call: .; j_call: TRBJ2-7; cdr3_aa: CASSLTTGSSYEQYF; cdr3_nt: TGCGCCAGCAGCTTGACGACGGGGAGCTCCTACGAGCAGTACTTC
clone_size: few; v_call: TRBV6-1; d_call: .; j_call: TRBJ1-6; cdr3_aa: CASSSTLRTGPSYNSPLHF; cdr3_nt: TGTGCCAGCAGTTCTACTCTCCGCACAGGGCCCTCCTATAATTCACCCCTCCACTTT
clone_size: .; v_call: TRBV6-1; d_call: TRBD1; j_call: TRBJ1-1; cdr3_aa: CAIARGSYTEAFF; cdr3_nt: TGTGCCATAGCCAGGGGGTCTTACACTGAAGCTTTCTTT
clone_size: once; v_call: TRBV2; d_call: .; j_call: TRBJ2-1; cdr3_aa: CASSADREVEQFF; cdr3_nt: TGTGCCAGCAGTGCGGACAGAGAGGTTGAGCAGTTCTTC
clone_size: many; v_call: TRBV12-3/TRBV12-4; d_call: TRBD1; j_call: TRBJ1-2; cdr3_aa: CASSTRQGFGWGYTF; cdr3_nt: TGTGCCAGCAGTACACGACAGGGCTTCGGATGGGGCTACACCTTC
clone_size: many; v_call: TRBV7-6; d_call: .; j_call: TRBJ1-2; cdr3_aa: CASSSIDSSYGYTF; cdr3_nt: TGTGCCAGCAGCTCTATAGACAGCTCCTATGGCTACACCTTC
clone_size: many; v_call: TRBV11-2; d_call: .; j_call: TRBJ1-5; cdr3_aa: CASSLAPGDQPQHF; cdr3_nt: TGTGCCAGCAGCTTAGCCCCGGGTGATCAGCCCCAGCATTTT
clone_size: many; v_call: TRBV2; d_call: .; j_call: TRBJ2-5; cdr3_aa: CASSEWGQGREETQYF; cdr3_nt: TGTGCCAGCAGTGAATGGGGGCAGGGTAGGGAAGAGACCCAGTACTTC
clone_size: .; v_call: TRBV2; d_call: .; j_call: TRBJ2-4; cdr3_aa: CASTNRAQNIQYF; cdr3_nt: TGTGCCAGCACCAACAGGGCCCAAAACATTCAGTACTTC
clone_size: .; v_call: TRBV15; d_call: .; j_call: TRBJ1-1; cdr3_aa: CATGRIWVSGTEAFF; cdr3_nt: TGTGCCACCGGCAGAATTTGGGTAAGTGGGACTGAAGCTTTCTTT
clone_size: .; v_call: TRBV4-1; d_call: .; j_call: TRBJ2-1; cdr3_aa: CAGSPVNSNEQFF; cdr3_nt: TGCGCCGGCAGCCCTGTTAATAGTAATGAGCAGTTCTTC
clone_size: few; v_call: TRBV19; d_call: .; j_call: TRBJ2-6; cdr3_aa: CASSPRLWREAYNTGANVLTF; cdr3_nt: TGTGCCAGTAGTCCTCGATTGTGGAGGGAGGCCTACAATACTGGGGCCAACGTCCTGACTTTC
clone_size: .; v_call: TRBV4-1; d_call: TRBD1; j_call: TRBJ2-1; cdr3_aa: CASSQDINRGLRGEQFF; cdr3_nt: TGCGCCAGCAGCCAAGATATTAACAGGGGGCTACGGGGTGAGCAGTTCTTC
clone_size: many; v_call: TRBV2; d_call: .; j_call: TRBJ2-2; cdr3_aa: CASMGGSNTGELFF; cdr3_nt: TGTGCCAGCATGGGCGGGTCGAACACCGGGGAGCTGTTTTTT
clone_size: few; v_call: TRBV11-1; d_call: .; j_call: TRBJ2-1; cdr3_aa: CASSRDPRGYNEQFF; cdr3_nt: TGTGCCAGCAGCCGAGACCCTCGTGGGTACAATGAGCAGTTCTTC
clone_size: .; v_call: TRBV7-9; d_call: .; j_call: TRBJ2-2; cdr3_aa: CASSLGTVLNTGELFF; cdr3_nt: TGTGCCAGCAGCTTAGGGACTGTACTGAACACCGGGGAGCTGTTTTTT
clone_size: many; v_call: TRBV7-9; d_call: TRBD1; j_call: TRBJ1-4; cdr3_aa: CASSADRGAREKLFF; cdr3_nt: TGTGCCAGCAGCGCAGACAGGGGCGCGCGTGAAAAACTGTTTTTT
clone_size: .; v_call: TRBV5-1; d_call: TRBD1; j_call: TRBJ1-6; cdr3_aa: CASSPSGGSGSPLHF; cdr3_nt: TGCGCCAGCAGCCCATCAGGGGGCTCGGGGTCACCCCTCCACTTT
clone_size: few; v_call: TRBV2; d_call: .; j_call: TRBJ2-3; cdr3_aa: CASSLKNTQYF; cdr3_nt: TGTGCCAGCAGTTTGAAAAATACGCAGTATTTT
clone_size: .; v_call: TRBV28; d_call: .; j_call: TRBJ2-7; cdr3_aa: CASSLSTVSYEQYF; cdr3_nt: TGTGCCAGCAGTTTGTCTACGGTTTCCTACGAGCAGTACTTC
clone_size: few; v_call: TRBV6-2/TRBV6-3; d_call: .; j_call: TRBJ2-1; cdr3_aa: CASRSGYNEQFF; cdr3_nt: TGTGCCAGCAGAAGCGGATACAATGAGCAGTTCTTC
clone_size: few; v_call: TRBV24-1; d_call: TRBD2; j_call: TRBJ2-1; cdr3_aa: CATSERLAGGNEQFF; cdr3_nt: TGTGCCACCAGTGAAAGACTAGCGGGGGGGAATGAGCAGTTCTTC
clone_size: many; v_call: TRBV12-3/TRBV12-4; d_call: TRBD1; j_call: TRBJ1-4; cdr3_aa: CASSLDRGGGKLFF; cdr3_nt: TGTGCCAGCAGCTTGGACAGGGGAGGAGGAAAACTGTTTTTT